Below, 12 T cell receptor beta chains from the same sample are listed, as sequenced in a study of graft-versus-host responses after intestinal transplantation. The protocol was immunoSEQ multiplex PCR, while the TCRdb copy is restricted to in-frame clones and leaves out a portion. The sample lists some 14,000 clones; roughly 30% were seen once. The sample was alloreactive CD4+ T cells from a mixed lymphocyte reaction culture, taken before intestinal transplant. The sample's subset: CFSE-low proliferating T cells sorted from roughly 6-day pre-transplant mixed lymphocyte reaction (GvH or HvG direction). These receptors all stem from a human patient who received an intestinal transplant.

The J gene is TRBJ1-2, the V gene TRBV6-6; no firm D call. Germline CDR1 and CDR2: MNHNY and SVGAGI (reference sequence). CDR3 length equals 15 residues. V was trimmed by 0 bases and J by 2 bases, leaving 10 bases between them. As DNA, the CDR3 is TGTGCCAGCAGTTACTCTAGGACGGACAACTATGGCTACACCTTC. This encodes CASSYSRTDNYGYTF.

This clone was observed a few times. The V call is TRBV19, the J call TRBJ1-2; 7 nucleotides agree with TRBD1. Germline V CDR1 and CDR2: LNHDA, SQIVND (reference sequence). The CDR3 is 13 residues long. The ends lost 6 bases at V and 4 bases at J; junction bases unmatched: 5. The chain's CDR3 is CASSPGQTYGYTF. In DNA form, the CDR3 reads TGTGCCAGTAGCCCGGGACAGACCTATGGCTACACCTTC.

This clone was counted once. A junction end diverges from the germline sequence, so it may reflect a read error. The chain carries TRBV5-1 and TRBJ1-4; TRBD1 matches at 9 bases. Germline CDR1 is SGHRS and CDR2 is YFSETQ. CDR3 length: 15 amino acids. This CDR3 is CASSVLQGAGEKLSF. CDR3 sequence (DNA): TGCGCCAGCAGTGTATTACAGGGGGCTGGTGAAAAACTGTCTTTT.

This rearrangement joins TRBV18 to TRBJ1-6, with D hard to call. CDR1 is KGHSH and CDR2 is LQKENI in the germline V gene. The CDR3 contains 14 residues. The V end was cut by 3 bases, the J end by 8 bases, with 11 bases between. CDR3 nucleotides: TGTGCCAGCTCACCGGGGAGGCCTGATTCACCCCTCCACTTT. It yields the protein CASSPGRPDSPLHF. Filled out from reference TRBV18 and TRBJ1-6, the complete variable domain reads NAGVMQNPRHLVRRRGQEARLRCSPMKGHSHVYWYRQLPEEGLKFMVYLQKENIIDESGMPKERFSAEFPKEGPSILRIQQVVRGDSAAYFCASSPGRPDSPLHFGNGTRLTVT.

The chain recombines TRBV19 with TRBJ2-6; 7 bases fit TRBD1. Trimming removed 8 bases from V and 0 bases from J; junction bases left unmatched: 10. CDR1 is LNHDA, CDR2 SQIVND, per germline (reference sequence). The CDR3 is 17 residues long. CDR3 protein: CASLTGASVSGANVLTF. The DNA of the CDR3 is TGTGCCAGTCTTACAGGGGCGAGCGTCTCTGGGGCCAACGTCCTGACTTTC.

This clone was counted between two and nine times. J is TRBJ1-5 and V is TRBV19, with D unclear. Germline V gene lookup returns CDR1 LNHDA and CDR2 SQIVND (reference sequence). The CDR3 has 16 residues. V lost 0 bases and J 6 bases, leaving 15 bases between the germline ends. The CDR3 DNA reads as TGTGCCAGTAGTATAGATAGACCCCCCACCCCTCAGCCCCAGCATTTT. Its protein is CASSIDRPPTPQPQHF.

The chain carries TRBV11-3 and TRBJ2-7, with 15 bases identical to TRBD2. The V and J ends lost 4 bases and 2 bases, in that order; junction bases with no gene match: 6. Germline CDR1 SGHNT, CDR2 YENEEA. The CDR3 is made up of 17 amino acids. The CDR3 here is CASSSTRTSGRAYEQYF. Here the CDR3 DNA reads TGTGCCAGCAGCTCGACTCGGACTAGCGGGAGGGCCTACGAGCAGTACTTC.

This clone was recorded only once. V is TRBV5-1 and J is TRBJ2-3; D remains ambiguous. This CDR3 region has 15 residues. Trimming removed 1 base from V and 6 bases from J, with 15 bases in between. Germline CDR1 reads SGHRS; CDR2 reads YFSETQ. The CDR3 sequence is CASSLLAQSADTQYF. In nucleotides, the CDR3 is TGCGCCAGCAGCTTGTTGGCGCAGTCGGCGGATACGCAGTATTTT.

The V gene is TRBV5-5, the J gene TRBJ2-7, with no clear D. V shed 1 base and J shed 2 bases, with 13 bases lying between them. This CDR3 is 15 amino acids long. Germline V gives CDR1 SGHKS, CDR2 YYEKEE (reference sequence). The CDR3 DNA is TGTGCCAGCAGCTTGATGCGGTCGCGAACCTACGAGCAGTACTTC. It is translated as CASSLMRSRTYEQYF. The full variable domain, its missing parts supplied by reference TRBV5-5 and TRBJ2-7, is DAGVTQSPTHLIKTRGQQVTLRCSPISGHKSVSWYQQVLGQGPQFIFQYYEKEERGRGNFPDRFSARQFPNYSSELNVNALLLGDSALYLCASSLMRSRTYEQYFGPGTRLTVT.

The chain employs TRBV10-1 and TRBJ2-1, with TRBD2 identical over 9 bases. The J segment lost 15 bases and the V segment lost 3 bases, leaving 9 bases of the junction unmatched. The CDR3 spans 13 residues. Germline V lookup: CDR1 WNHNN, CDR2 SYGVQD (reference sequence). The CDR3 reads CASSDTAGGFRFF. In DNA, the CDR3 is TGCGCCAGCAGTGATACAGCGGGAGGTTTTCGGTTCTTC.

V and J are TRBV6-1 and TRBJ2-3, with 7 bases lining up with TRBD2. Germline CDR1 is MNHNS and CDR2 is SASEGT. There are 14 residues in the CDR3. V lost 11 bases to trimming and J lost 5 bases; unmatched junction nucleotides: 13. This CDR3 is CAGEGAGAIDTQYF. The CDR3 DNA reads TGTGCCGGAGAGGGTGCGGGAGCTATAGATACGCAGTATTTT.

Comment on this clone: Given a much more abundant clone one base away, this may be a read error. This sequence joins TRBV2 and TRBJ1-2; D gene uncertain. Germline V gives CDR1 SNHLY, CDR2 FYNNEI. The CDR3 loop spans 15 amino acids. V dropped 6 bases and J dropped 4 bases, with 18 bases sitting between them. DNA for the CDR3: TGTGCCAGCAGCTTCCGGTACAGCAACTTCTATGGCTACACCTTC. Protein: CASSFRYSNFYGYTF. The whole variable domain, remainder taken from reference TRBV2 and TRBJ1-2, is EPEVTQTPSHQVTQMGQEVILRCVPISNHLYFYWYRQILGQKVEFLVSFYNNEISEKSEIFDDQFSVERPDGSNFTLKIRSTKLEDSAMYFCASSFRYSNFYGYTFGSGTRLTVV.